The clone carrying this T cell receptor beta chain has only one observation. As yet, its antigen is unknown. This sample is part of a study of OX40 agonist ivuxolimab in advanced cancers. Overall study: Every patient in dose escalation had hepatocellular carcinoma, melanoma, renal cell or head and neck cancer. Three patients, one with hepatocellular carcinoma and two with cutaneous melanoma, achieved partial responses.

The cohort excluded patients with autoimmune disease history or systemic immunosuppression. Profiling relied on immunoSEQ multiplex PCR, and the TCRdb table lists in-frame clones only, not all of them. The sample holds 65,000 to 85,000 clones, approximately 86% seen once. The study, taken as a whole, reports: Average numbers of expanded clones were greater in CD8+ T cells than in CD4+.

V gave up 8 bases and J gave up 2 bases, with 16 bases separating them. CDR1 LNHDA and CDR2 SQIVND come from the germline V gene (reference sequence). The CDR3 is 15 residues long. The chain joins TRBV19 to TRBJ1-5, with D tentatively TRBD1 (6 bases). The source of this sequence is an adult with an advanced solid tumor such as melanoma, head and neck, liver or kidney cancer. Sequencing was performed on CD4+ or CD8+ T cells sorted from blood, taken in a trial of the OX40 agonist ivuxolimab. The CDR3, as DNA: TGTGCCAGTGGGGGGGAGGGACATCGCAATCAGCCCCAGCATTTT. It translates to CASGGEGHRNQPQHF. Supplemented by reference TRBV19 and TRBJ1-5, the full variable domain reads DGGITQSPKYLFRKEGQNVTLSCEQNLNHDAMYWYRQDPGQGLRLIYYSQIVNDFQKGDIAEGYSVSREKKESFPLTVTSAQKNPTAFYLCASGGEGHRNQPQHFGDGTRLSIL.